A selection of T cell receptor beta chains follows, all from one sample in a study of blood T cell repertoires in COVID-19. Repertoires were generated with immunoSEQ multiplex PCR, while TCRdb's copy carries only in-frame clones and drops some. The sample records 250,000 to 300,000 clones, approximately 85% being singletons. The sequencing input was PBMCs or T cells enriched from blood (not recorded which). These receptors all come from a woman aged 45-65 years who had recovered from COVID-19. The CDR3 runs from the conserved cysteine through the conserved F or W. Fields, in order: V gene, D gene, CDR3 protein. The D gene is left open where the match is weak.

TRBV15 TRBD2 CATSDGRGGNTQYF
TRBV7-2 . CASSLSGGDQPQHF
TRBV27 TRBD1 CASSLSGTVQPQHF
TRBV10-1 . CASRASAANTGELFF
TRBV7-9 . CASSLGTQGDQPQHF
TRBV4-2 . CASSQDDIADPGFDTEAFF
TRBV5-4 . CASSLLETQYF
TRBV2 . CASSLQERTGELFF
TRBV7-9 . CASQEAELTDTQYF
TRBV4-1 . CASSPFLRAGSTDTQYF
TRBV11-2 . CASSLERENEQFF
TRBV2 . CASGGQANTEAFF
TRBV2 . CASIRGGNTEAFF
TRBV5-6 . CASSPLGSNQPQHF
TRBV19 TRBD2 CASSGTSRNNEQFF
TRBV11-3 . CASSPQSAGDTQYF
TRBV5-1 TRBD2 CASSPSGGSGIYEQYF
TRBV4-2 TRBD1 CASSQDPPGTASNQPQHF
TRBV28 . CASSLQSYEQYF
TRBV2 . CASLPREGNYGYTF
TRBV24-1 TRBD1 CATSDPTGGDYNEQFF
TRBV28 . CASSLSYRNTEAFF
TRBV27 TRBD1 CASSLGTGGLDTQYF
TRBV4-2 TRBD2 CASSRALAASYNEQFF
TRBV18 TRBD1 CASSPLGQGINTEAFF
TRBV5-5 TRBD1 CASSETGGPYEQYF
TRBV5-1 TRBD2 CASSLVASGRAEDTGELFF
TRBV7-9 . CASSPPSRVYEQYF
TRBV27 . CASSFSRGVSYTEAFF
TRBV7-2 TRBD1 CASTPDRENTEAFF
TRBV6-1 . CASSEGEGGGNQPQHF
TRBV5-4 TRBD2 CASSLPNGDGRGTDTQYF
TRBV12-5 TRBD1 CASGLVSGGYTEAFF
TRBV5-1 . CASSLDGSSGNTIYF
TRBV7-8 TRBD1 CASSQAPQGAVTGNTIYF
TRBV7-8 TRBD2 CASSPTYPGENSGRGYNEQFF
TRBV2 . CASTEGFTDTQYF
TRBV21-1 . CASSNKEDRVDGYEQFF
TRBV28 . CASSLYRVSAEAFF
TRBV9 . CASSVSQGLGGYTF
TRBV7-9 . CASSSSTRTSYEQYF
TRBV27 TRBD1 CASSSQGAETQYF
TRBV28 . CASSFRGGVGQPQHF
TRBV24-1 TRBD1 CATSDDRGGYTF
TRBV11-3 . CASKSADDEAFF
TRBV6-1 . CASSEGGVSEAFF
TRBV5-5 TRBD1 CASSAGDRATYGYTF
TRBV18 . CASSPAVGEGLQAFF
TRBV12-5 TRBD1 CASGLASIPGQGSDGNQPQHF
TRBV5-1 TRBD1 CASSTSGTGFREQYF
TRBV25-1 TRBD2 CASAASGTSLNEQFF
TRBV5-1 TRBD1 CASSQDRGKSAAFF
TRBV3-1/TRBV3-2 . CASSHSGGAFYNEQFF
TRBV28 . CASSYTTRYEQYF
TRBV6-5 . CALGNFYTGELFF
TRBV6-2/TRBV6-3 . CASSETVPRNTGELFF
TRBV27 . CASSPELRLVNTEAFF
TRBV2 TRBD1 CASRPRTGQGEKLFF
TRBV7-6 . CASSSPSKGDIQYF
TRBV11-3 . CASSRITSGSNQPQHF